The rows below give T cell receptor beta chains drawn from one sample of a study of blood T cell repertoires in COVID-19. Libraries were prepared by immunoSEQ multiplex PCR; TCRdb keeps only in-frame clonotypes and omits some of them. The sample records approximately 44,000 clones, around 83% being singletons. Sequencing input: peripheral blood. Receptors originate from a human donor in a cohort sampled during active COVID-19. Both conserved end residues are part of each CDR3. The D gene is left open where the match is weak. The listing skips clone size in some rows; elsewhere it reads once, few, many or a size class.

>.|TRBJ1-6|TRBV9|.|14
CASSERLTDSPLHF
TGTGCCAGCAGCGAACGATTGACAGATTCACCCCTCCACTTT
>TRBD2|TRBJ2-3|TRBV2|.|13
CASGRDYIGVQYF
TGTGCCAGTGGCCGGGACTATATAGGCGTGCAGTATTTT
>TRBD1|TRBJ2-5|TRBV2|.|15
CASRATGAVQETQYF
TGTGCCAGCAGAGCGACAGGGGCGGTTCAAGAGACCCAGTACTTC
>TRBD2|TRBJ2-3|TRBV3-1/TRBV3-2|.|19
CASSQDRVSGVRVWDTQYF
TGTGCCAGCAGCCAAGATCGGGTTAGCGGGGTGCGGGTTTGGGATACGCAGTATTTT
>TRBD2|TRBJ2-1|TRBV6-2/TRBV6-3|.|16
CASSRGLAGVYNEQFF
TGTGCCAGCAGTCGGGGGCTAGCGGGGGTCTACAATGAGCAGTTCTTC
>.|TRBJ1-1|TRBV11-2|.|18
CASSLVVGGTGMNTEAFF
TGTGCCAGCAGCTTAGTAGTTGGCGGGACGGGGATGAACACTGAAGCTTTCTTT
>.|TRBJ2-2|TRBV27|.|16
CASSSLGGARTGELFF
TGTGCCAGCAGTTCCTTGGGGGGGGCAAGAACCGGGGAGCTGTTTTTT
>.|TRBJ1-5|TRBV6-6|once|13
CASSTSNIQPQHF
TGTGCCAGCAGCACATCCAATATACAGCCCCAGCATTTT
>TRBD1|TRBJ1-5|TRBV4-1|.|16
CASSTNTGALDQPQHF
TGCGCCAGCAGCACCAATACAGGGGCTCTAGATCAGCCCCAGCATTTT
>TRBD2|TRBJ2-3|TRBV5-1|.|17
CASSLVLAGTSTDTQYF
TGCGCCAGCAGCTTGGTACTAGCGGGAACAAGCACAGATACGCAGTATTTT
>TRBD2|TRBJ2-3|TRBV5-1|.|15
CASTVAGGPQDTQYF
TGCGCCAGCACCGTAGCGGGGGGGCCACAAGATACGCAGTATTTT
>.|TRBJ1-5|TRBV27|.|16
CASSSASGAGRQPQHF
TGTGCCAGCAGTTCGGCCTCCGGAGCGGGCCGACAGCCCCAGCATTTT
>TRBD1|TRBJ1-5|TRBV5-1|.|15
CASSAGTAPNQPQHF
TGCGCCAGCAGCGCCGGGACAGCTCCTAATCAGCCCCAGCATTTT
>.|TRBJ2-1|TRBV19|.|17
CASTGPPLGSSYNEQFF
TGTGCCAGTACTGGCCCCCCCCTTGGGAGCTCCTACAATGAGCAGTTCTTC
>.|TRBJ2-4|TRBV5-1|.|14
CASSYGGSKNIQYF
TGCGCCAGCAGCTACGGGGGTTCCAAAAACATTCAGTACTTC
>TRBD2|TRBJ2-4|TRBV18|.|15
CASSPRAGDKNIQYF
TGTGCCAGCTCACCTAGAGCGGGGGACAAAAACATTCAGTACTTC
>.|TRBJ2-2|TRBV30|.|15
CAWSEGVDLHGELFF
TGTGCCTGGAGCGAAGGGGTAGATCTTCACGGGGAGCTGTTTTTT
>.|TRBJ2-5|TRBV9|.|14
CASSPLTAGETQYF
TGTGCCAGCAGCCCCTTGACAGCCGGAGAGACCCAGTACTTC
>.|TRBJ1-2|TRBV6-1|.|12
CASSETAYGYTF
TGTGCCAGCAGTGAAACAGCCTATGGCTACACCTTC
>.|TRBJ1-5|TRBV6-5|.|14
CASSPDSRAQPQHF
TGTGCCAGCAGCCCCGATTCGCGGGCCCAGCCCCAGCATTTT
>TRBD1|TRBJ1-1|TRBV2|few|14
CASRKGQGGTEAFF
TGTGCCAGCAGGAAGGGACAGGGGGGGACTGAAGCTTTCTTT
>.|TRBJ2-3|TRBV21-1|.|17
CASSKKRRGAPTDTQYF
TGTGCCAGCAGCAAAAAAAGGCGGGGGGCTCCCACAGATACGCAGTATTTT
>.|TRBJ2-7|TRBV30|.|14
CAWTVGGRVGEQYF
TGTGCCTGGACCGTTGGCGGCAGGGTCGGGGAGCAGTACTTC
>.|TRBJ1-6|TRBV5-1|few|15
CASSFEGGYNSPLHF
TGCGCCAGCAGCTTCGAGGGAGGGTATAATTCACCCCTCCACTTT
>.|TRBJ1-2|TRBV24-1|.|12
CATSDYSYGYTF
TGTGCCACCAGTGATTACAGCTATGGCTACACCTTC
>TRBD2|TRBJ2-3|TRBV5-1|.|17
CASSLGASGGNTDTQYF
TGCGCCAGCAGCTTGGGGGCTAGCGGGGGGAACACAGATACGCAGTATTTT
>TRBD1|TRBJ2-7|TRBV7-8|.|15
CASSTNSGQTYEQYF
TGTGCCAGCAGCACCAACTCGGGACAGACCTACGAGCAGTACTTC
>.|TRBJ2-5|TRBV2|once|10
CARGRETQYF
TGTGCCAGGGGGAGGGAGACCCAGTACTTC